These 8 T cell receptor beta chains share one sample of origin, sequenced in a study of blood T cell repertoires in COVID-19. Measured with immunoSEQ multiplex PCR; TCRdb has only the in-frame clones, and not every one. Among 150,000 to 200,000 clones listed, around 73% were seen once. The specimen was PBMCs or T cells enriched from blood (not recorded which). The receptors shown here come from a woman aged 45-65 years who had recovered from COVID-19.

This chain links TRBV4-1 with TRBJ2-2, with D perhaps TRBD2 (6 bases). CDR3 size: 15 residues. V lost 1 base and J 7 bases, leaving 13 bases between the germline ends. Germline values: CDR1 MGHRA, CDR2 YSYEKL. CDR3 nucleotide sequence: TGCGCCAGCAGCCAAGTAGGGAGGTACAACGGGGAGCTGTTTTTT. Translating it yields CASSQVGRYNGELFF.

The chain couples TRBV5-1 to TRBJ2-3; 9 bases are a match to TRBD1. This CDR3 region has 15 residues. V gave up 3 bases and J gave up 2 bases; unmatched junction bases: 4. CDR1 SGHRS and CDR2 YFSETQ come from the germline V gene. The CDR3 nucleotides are TGCGCCAGCAGCTACGGACAGGGGACCACAGATACGCAGTATTTT. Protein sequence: CASSYGQGTTDTQYF. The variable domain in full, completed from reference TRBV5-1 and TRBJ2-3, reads KAGVTQTPRYLIKTRGQQVTLSCSPISGHRSVSWYQQTPGQGLQFLFEYFSETQRNKGNFPGRFSGRQFSNSRSEMNVSTLELGDSALYLCASSYGQGTTDTQYFGPGTRLTVL.

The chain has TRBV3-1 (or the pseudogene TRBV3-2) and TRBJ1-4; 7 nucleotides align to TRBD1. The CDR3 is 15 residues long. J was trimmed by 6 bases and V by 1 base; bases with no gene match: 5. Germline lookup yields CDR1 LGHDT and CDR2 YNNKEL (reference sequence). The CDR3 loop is CASSQVRGRDEKLFF. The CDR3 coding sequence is TGTGCCAGCAGCCAAGTGAGGGGGCGGGATGAAAAACTGTTTTTT.

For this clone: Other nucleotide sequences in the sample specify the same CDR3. CDR3 region: CASSLAASGNTDTQYF. The CDR3 DNA is TGCGCCAGCAGCTTGGCTGCTAGCGGGAACACAGATACGCAGTATTTT. V and J are TRBV5-1 and TRBJ2-3, with 9 bases fitting TRBD2. The V and J ends lost 0 bases and 2 bases, in that order; junction bases with no gene match: 4. The CDR3 totals 16 residues. Germline CDR1 reads SGHRS; CDR2 reads YFSETQ. The full variable domain, its missing parts supplied by reference TRBV5-1 and TRBJ2-3, is KAGVTQTPRYLIKTRGQQVTLSCSPISGHRSVSWYQQTPGQGLQFLFEYFSETQRNKGNFPGRFSGRQFSNSRSEMNVSTLELGDSALYLCASSLAASGNTDTQYFGPGTRLTVL.

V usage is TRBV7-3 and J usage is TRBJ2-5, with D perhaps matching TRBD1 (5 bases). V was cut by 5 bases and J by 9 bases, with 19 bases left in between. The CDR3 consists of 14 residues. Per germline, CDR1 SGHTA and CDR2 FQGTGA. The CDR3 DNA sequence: TGTGCCAGCAGCCTCAATGGGGCCGCCTTGGCCCAGTACTTC. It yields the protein CASSLNGAALAQYF. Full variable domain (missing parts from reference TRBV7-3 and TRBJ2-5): GAGVSQTPSNKVTEKGKYVELRCDPISGHTALYWYRQSLGQGPEFLIYFQGTGAADDSGLPNDRFFAVRPEGSVSTLKIQRTERGDSAVYLCASSLNGAALAQYFGPGTRLLVL.

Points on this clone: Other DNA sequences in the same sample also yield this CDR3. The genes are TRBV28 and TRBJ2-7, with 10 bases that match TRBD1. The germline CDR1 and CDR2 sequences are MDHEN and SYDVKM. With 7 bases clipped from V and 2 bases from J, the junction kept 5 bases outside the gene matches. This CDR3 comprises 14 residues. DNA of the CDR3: TGTGCCAGCACTTCCGGGACAGGGGCCTACGAGCAGTACTTC. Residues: CASTSGTGAYEQYF. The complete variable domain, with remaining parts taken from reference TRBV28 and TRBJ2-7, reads DVKVTQSSRYLVKRTGEKVFLECVQDMDHENMFWYRQDPGLGLRLIYFSYDVKMKEKGDIPEGYSVSREKKERFSLILESASTNQTSMYLCASTSGTGAYEQYFGPGTRLTVT.

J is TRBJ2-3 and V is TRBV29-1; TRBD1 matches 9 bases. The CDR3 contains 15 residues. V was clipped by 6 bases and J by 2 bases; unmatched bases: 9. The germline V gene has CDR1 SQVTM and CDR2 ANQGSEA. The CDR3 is CSVGGQGIFTDTQYF. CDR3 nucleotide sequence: TGCAGCGTGGGGGGACAGGGAATCTTCACAGATACGCAGTATTTT.

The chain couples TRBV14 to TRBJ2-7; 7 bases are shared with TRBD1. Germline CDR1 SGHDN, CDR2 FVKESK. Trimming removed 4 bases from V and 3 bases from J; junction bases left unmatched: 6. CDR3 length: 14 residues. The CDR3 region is CASSPPDRDYEQYF. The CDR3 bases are TGTGCCAGCAGCCCACCCGACAGGGACTACGAGCAGTACTTC.